This T cell receptor beta chain was observed in a study of cytomegalovirus exposure and HLA in healthy donors. In the study overall: Of some 410 genotyped donors, roughly 81% grouped in the Caucasian-associated ancestry cluster. Overall study findings and caveats: It was shown in a later analysis that HLA-associated TCR beta chains were more clonally expanded than other, equally common chains. A later look showed TCR association rates differing by HLA locus, highest for DRB1 and lowest for HLA-C. Later analysis suggested links between common viral pathogens and several top significant clusters.

As for this clone: Its antigen is undetermined.

PCR primers comprised 60 Vbeta and 13 Jbeta primers. This table comes from immunoSEQ multiplex PCR, and its TCRdb copy is limited to in-frame clones, with some not included. The profile shows under 200,000 clones, about 77% of them singletons. The germline gives CDR1 SGHTA, CDR2 FQGNSA. This CDR3 comprises 14 residues. Between the trimmed V and J ends, which lost 5 bases and 4 bases, there was a span of 14 bases. The specimen was PBMCs. The clonotype comes from a male donor in good health and CMV-seropositive. The J gene is TRBJ1-2, the V gene TRBV7-2; D perhaps matches TRBD1 (5 bases). The CDR3 spells CASSPGGSLYGYTF. The CDR3 DNA is TGTGCCAGCAGCCCGGGGGGGTCTCTCTATGGCTACACCTTC. Using reference TRBV7-2 and TRBJ1-2 for the parts outside the CDR3, the full variable domain is GAGVSQSPSNKVTEKGKDVELRCDPISGHTALYWYRQSLGQGLEFLIYFQGNSAPDKSGLPSDRFSAERTGGSVSTLTIQRTQQEDSAVYLCASSPGGSLYGYTFGSGTRLTVV.